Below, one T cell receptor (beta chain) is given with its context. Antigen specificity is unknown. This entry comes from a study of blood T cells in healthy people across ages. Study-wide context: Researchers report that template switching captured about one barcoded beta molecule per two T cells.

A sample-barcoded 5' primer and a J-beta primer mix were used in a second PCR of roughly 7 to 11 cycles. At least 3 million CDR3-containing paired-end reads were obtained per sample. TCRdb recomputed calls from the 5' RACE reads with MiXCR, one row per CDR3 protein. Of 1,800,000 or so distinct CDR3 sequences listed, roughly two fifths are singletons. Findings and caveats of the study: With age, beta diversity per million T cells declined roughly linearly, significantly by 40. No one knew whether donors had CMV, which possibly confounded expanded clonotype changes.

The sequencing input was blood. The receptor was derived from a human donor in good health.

CDR3 in amino acids: CASSRSRAGTDTQYF. The CDR3 DNA reads as TGTGCCAGCAGCCGTAGTAGAGCGGGCACAGATACGCAGTATTTT. The chain combines TRBV3-1 with TRBJ2-3; tentatively, D is TRBD2 (5 bases). CDR3 length: 15 residues. V lost 4 bases and J lost 1, with 12 bases in between. Germline CDR1 and CDR2: LGHDT and YNNKEL (reference sequence).